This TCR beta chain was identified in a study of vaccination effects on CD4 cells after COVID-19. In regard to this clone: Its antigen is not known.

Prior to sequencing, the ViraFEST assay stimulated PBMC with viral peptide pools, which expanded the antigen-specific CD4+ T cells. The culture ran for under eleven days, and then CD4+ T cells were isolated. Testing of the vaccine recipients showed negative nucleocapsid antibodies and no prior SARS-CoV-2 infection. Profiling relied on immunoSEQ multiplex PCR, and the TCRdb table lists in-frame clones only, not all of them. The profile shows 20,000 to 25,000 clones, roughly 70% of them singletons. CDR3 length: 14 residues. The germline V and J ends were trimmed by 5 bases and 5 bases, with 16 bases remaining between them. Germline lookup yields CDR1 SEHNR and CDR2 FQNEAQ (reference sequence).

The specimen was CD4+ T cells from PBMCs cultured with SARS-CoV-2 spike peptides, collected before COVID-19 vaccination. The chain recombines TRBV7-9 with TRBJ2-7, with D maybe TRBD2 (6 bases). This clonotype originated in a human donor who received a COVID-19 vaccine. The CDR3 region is CASSPSGGANEQYF. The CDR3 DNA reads TGTGCCAGCAGCCCCTCTGGAGGGGCTAACGAGCAGTACTTC.